This T cell receptor beta chain was sequenced in a study of blood T cell repertoires in COVID-19. Study summary: The United States, Italy and Spain were the sources of the acute and convalescent COVID-19 samples. Nucleic acid was either cDNA or gDNA, and it came from T cells, B-cell-depleted T cells, or PBMCs.

As handled by the study authors: Quantification of nucleated cells was approximated via reference gene primer amplification. Repertoires were generated with immunoSEQ multiplex PCR, while TCRdb's copy carries only in-frame clones and drops some. V and J calls plus clone size are reproduced from that table; the DNA served to infer D and trimming. The table lists roughly 100,000 clones, roughly nine tenths of them singletons, with around 3.7% in the top ten. V was trimmed by 6 bases and J by 6 bases, leaving 17 bases between them. Germline V gene lookup returns CDR1 MGHDK and CDR2 SYGVNS. The CDR3 runs to 14 residues.

This receptor was identified in a woman in her sixties or seventies with acute or convalescent COVID-19. Sequences were obtained from peripheral blood. V usage is TRBV25-1 and J usage is TRBJ1-1; TRBD1 is a possible D gene (5 bases). In nucleotides, the CDR3 is TGTGCCAGCAGCGTCGCGGGGGGTATCGCTGAAGCTTTCTTT. Translating it yields CASSVAGGIAEAFF.